These 26 T cell receptor beta chains originate from one sample sequenced in a study of technical replicates of blood from a handful of donors. Repertoires were generated with immunoSEQ multiplex PCR, while TCRdb's copy carries only in-frame clones and drops some. This table holds about 83,000 clones, approximately 94% found once. Sequencing used T cells isolated from PBMCs. These TCRs come from a human donor in good health.

The chain combines TRBV28 with TRBJ2-7; TRBD1 agrees at 7 bases. Germline loops: CDR1 MDHEN, CDR2 SYDVKM. V lost 8 bases and J lost 0; bases outside the gene matches: 4. The length of the CDR3 is 13 residues. CDR3 residues: CASSGGSSYEQYF. The CDR3 DNA reads as TGTGCCAGCTCAGGGGGAAGCTCCTACGAGCAGTACTTC.

The J gene is TRBJ2-3, the V gene TRBV28, with TRBD1 as a possible D gene (7 bases). V was pared by 6 bases and J by 1 base, with 20 bases between. Germline V CDR1 and CDR2: MDHEN, SYDVKM. The CDR3 spans 17 residues. In DNA, the CDR3 is TGTGCCAGCAGCCCACCTGACAGGGACTCGGGCACAGATACGCAGTATTTT. It specifies CASSPPDRDSGTDTQYF.

This clone was observed a single time. The chain is built from TRBV5-1 and TRBJ2-6, with D possibly being TRBD1 (5 bases). In germline, CDR1 is SGHRS, CDR2 YFSETQ. V gave up 2 bases and J gave up 0 bases, with 18 bases separating them. The CDR3 runs to 19 residues. CDR3 residues: CASSFSTQGSRSGANVLTF. As DNA, the CDR3 is TGCGCCAGCAGCTTCAGCACGCAGGGATCCCGCTCTGGGGCCAACGTCCTGACTTTC.

The chain is built from TRBV6-1 and TRBJ2-1, with D possibly being TRBD1 (6 bases). Trimming took off 1 base at V and 8 bases at J, with 12 bases between the two ends. This CDR3 contains 14 residues. CDR1 and CDR2 (germline): MNHNS, SASEGT. In DNA form, the CDR3 reads TGTGCCAGCAGTGAAGGTACAGGGTCGGATGAGCAGTTCTTC. This gives the protein CASSEGTGSDEQFF.

The chain is built from TRBV7-2 and TRBJ2-6, with unresolved D. The germline V gene encodes CDR1 SGHTA and CDR2 FQGNSA. CDR3 length: 14 amino acids. V was cut by 5 bases and J by 1 base, with 6 bases left in between. The DNA for the CDR3 is TGTGCCAGCAGCGCCACTTCTGGGGCCAACGTCCTGACTTTC. The encoded protein is CASSATSGANVLTF.

There are a few counts of this clone. This chain joins TRBV6-4 and TRBJ2-3, with 9 bases matching TRBD1. This CDR3 contains 14 residues. J gave up 1 base and V 4 bases, and 0 bases lay outside the gene matches. Germline values: CDR1 MRHNA, CDR2 SNTAGT. CDR3 loop: CASSGTGGTDTQYF. For the CDR3, the DNA is TGTGCCAGCAGTGGGACAGGGGGCACAGATACGCAGTATTTT.

This chain links TRBV27 with TRBJ1-2, with TRBD1 matching 11 bases. CDR3 length equals 16 residues. The ends lost 3 bases at V and 4 bases at J; junction bases unmatched: 7. Germline V gives CDR1 MNHEY, CDR2 SMNVEV (reference sequence). CDR3: CASSFGTGGSVYGYTF. CDR3 in DNA: TGTGCCAGCAGTTTCGGGACAGGGGGGAGCGTCTATGGCTACACCTTC.

The chain is built from TRBV6-6 and TRBJ1-5; 9 bases align to TRBD1. Germline assignment: CDR1 MNHNY and CDR2 SVGAGI (reference sequence). The CDR3 consists of 15 residues. The trim removed 6 bases at V and 2 bases at J, leaving 5 bases unmatched. This CDR3 reads CASSTGQGGNQPQHF. CDR3 DNA: TGTGCCAGCAGCACGGGACAGGGAGGCAATCAGCCCCAGCATTTT.

V usage is TRBV28 and J usage is TRBJ1-3; 9 nucleotides line up with TRBD1. From germline, CDR1 is MDHEN and CDR2 SYDVKM. The V gene end was trimmed by 5 bases and the J gene end by 7 bases; junction bases not matched to a gene: 12. This CDR3 has 16 residues. CDR3 region: CASSTHGTGRSNTIYF. The CDR3 region has the DNA TGTGCCAGCAGTACCCATGGGACAGGGAGAAGCAACACCATATATTTT.

This rearrangement joins TRBV7-9 to TRBJ2-7; 11 bases are a match to TRBD2. This CDR3 has 14 residues. Germline CDR1 and CDR2: SEHNR and FQNEAQ (reference sequence). V shed 3 bases, J shed 4 bases, and the junction held 2 bases outside the gene matches. CDR3 sequence (DNA): TGTGCCAGCAGCTTTAGCGGGGGGGCTTACGAGCAGTACTTC. This sequence encodes CASSFSGGAYEQYF.

The chain has TRBV5-1 and TRBJ1-1, with TRBD1 matching 8 bases. This CDR3 spans 15 amino acids. V lost 0 bases and J lost 2; bases outside the gene matches: 3. Germline V gene sequence: CDR1 SGHRS, CDR2 YFSETQ. In DNA, the CDR3 is TGCGCCAGCAGCTTGGCCGGACAGGGTAACACTGAAGCTTTCTTT. As protein: CASSLAGQGNTEAFF.

The rearrangement uses TRBV4-1 and TRBJ2-7; maybe TRBD2 (6 bases). Germline V gene data show CDR1 as MGHRA and CDR2 as YSYEKL. Trimming removed 0 bases from V and 2 bases from J, with 23 bases in between. There are 19 residues in the CDR3. CDR3 in amino acids: CASSQDTFFRGLPTYEQYF. The CDR3 DNA is TGCGCCAGCAGCCAAGATACGTTTTTTAGAGGACTACCTACCTACGAGCAGTACTTC.

The genes are TRBV11-3 and TRBJ2-1; 7 bases map to TRBD2. This CDR3 is built from 15 residues. Germline assignment: CDR1 SGHNT and CDR2 YENEEA. V lost 6 bases, J lost 0 bases, and 5 bases stayed unmatched. CDR3 sequence (DNA): TGTGCCAGCAGTTGGACTAGTGGCTCCTACAATGAGCAGTTCTTC. It specifies CASSWTSGSYNEQFF.

CDR3 region: CASRGQSGYEQYF. In nucleotides, the CDR3 is TGTGCCAGTAGGGGACAGTCCGGTTACGAGCAGTACTTC. The V gene is TRBV19, the J gene TRBJ2-7; 7 nucleotides agree with TRBD1. CDR3 size: 13 residues. Germline CDR1 LNHDA, CDR2 SQIVND (reference sequence). V lost 6 bases, J lost 4 bases, and 6 bases stayed unmatched.

This clone has only one observation. The chain joins TRBV7-9 to TRBJ2-3; 14 nucleotides match TRBD2. The CDR3 extends over 17 amino acids. Germline CDR1 is SEHNR and CDR2 is FQNEAQ (reference sequence). V dropped 10 bases and J dropped 2; count of bases not matched to a gene: 11. The CDR3 bases are TGTGCCATCCAACTTATGACTAGCGGGAGGGTCACAGATACGCAGTATTTT. Its translation: CAIQLMTSGRVTDTQYF. The whole variable domain, filled in from reference TRBV7-9 and TRBJ2-3, reads DTGVSQNPRHKITKRGQNVTFRCDPISEHNRLYWYRQTLGQGPEFLTYFQNEAQLEKSRLLSDRFSAERPKGSFSTLEIQRTEQGDSAMYLCAIQLMTSGRVTDTQYFGPGTRLTVL.

In its sample, this clone was seen once. The chain is built from TRBV5-5 and TRBJ1-4, with D possibly being TRBD1 (5 bases). Germline CDR1 and CDR2: SGHKS and YYEKEE (reference sequence). CDR3 length equals 16 residues. Deletions cut 0 bases from V and 2 bases from J, with 11 bases between. The chain's CDR3 is CASSLELGGTNEKLFF. DNA of the CDR3: TGTGCCAGCAGCTTGGAGCTGGGGGGGACTAATGAAAAACTGTTTTTT.

This chain connects TRBV5-1 to TRBJ1-6; a weak D match, TRBD1 (6 bases). The CDR3 contains 18 residues. The ends were cut back, 0 bases at V and 3 bases at J, with 16 bases in the middle. Germline V lookup: CDR1 SGHRS, CDR2 YFSETQ. The CDR3 DNA reads as TGCGCCAGCAGCTTGGCCCGACAGGACCAACACTATAATTCACCCCTCCACTTT. As protein: CASSLARQDQHYNSPLHF.

The rearrangement uses TRBV11-2 and TRBJ1-3; D might be TRBD1 (5 bases). Germline CDR1 SGHAT, CDR2 FQNNGV. The V and J ends lost 5 bases and 5 bases respectively, with 10 bases between them. This CDR3 has 13 amino acids. The chain's CDR3 is CASSPDIRNTIYF. The CDR3, as DNA: TGTGCCAGCAGCCCGGACATCCGAAACACCATATATTTT.

The rearrangement joins TRBV13 to TRBJ2-2; 13 positions agree with TRBD2. The CDR3 spans 19 residues. V shed 1 base and J 1 base; nucleotides not matched to a gene: 6. Germline V CDR1 and CDR2: PRHDT, FYEKMQ (reference sequence). The CDR3 nucleotides are TGTGCCAGCAGCTTAGAGACTAGCGGGAGGAACGAGAACACCGGGGAGCTGTTTTTT. Translated: CASSLETSGRNENTGELFF.

V is TRBV11-2 and J is TRBJ2-7, with TRBD1 matching over 7 bases. Unmatched junction bases numbered 2, after V lost 3 bases and J lost 0 bases. Germline loops: CDR1 SGHAT, CDR2 FQNNGV. The CDR3 runs to 14 residues. The CDR3 protein is CASSFRQGSYEQYF. The CDR3 DNA follows: TGTGCCAGCAGCTTTCGACAGGGCTCCTACGAGCAGTACTTC.

This chain connects TRBV28 to TRBJ1-4; D is unresolved. Per the germline V gene, CDR1 is MDHEN and CDR2 is SYDVKM. V was cut by 8 bases and J by 4 bases, with 11 bases left in between. This CDR3 has 13 residues. The CDR3 DNA sequence: TGTGCCAGCCTAAGAGGGAATAATGAAAAACTGTTTTTT. This translates into CASLRGNNEKLFF.

The table lists this clone with a count of one. The gene calls are TRBV12-5 and TRBJ2-2, with TRBD1 identical over 8 bases. The CDR3 runs 17 residues. V was pared by 6 bases and J by 2 bases, with 11 bases of the junction left unmatched. Per the germline V gene, CDR1 is LGHNT and CDR2 is FRNRAP. The DNA of the CDR3 is TGTGCTAGTGGCCTCACACTCACAGGGGGAAACACCGGGGAGCTGTTTTTT. This translates into CASGLTLTGGNTGELFF.

The sample holds one count of this clone. V usage is TRBV15 and J usage is TRBJ2-1; 7 bases align to TRBD1. The CDR3 has 16 amino acids. Germline loops: CDR1 LNHNV, CDR2 YYDKDF (reference sequence). Trimming cost V 3 bases and J 9 bases; bases outside gene matches: 14. The CDR3 reads CATSRRDRVGSGEQFF. The DNA of the CDR3 is TGTGCCACCAGCAGGAGAGACAGGGTGGGTTCAGGTGAGCAGTTCTTC.

The CDR3 DNA sequence: TGTGCCAGCAGTTCTGGACAGGGGGCAGATACGCAGTATTTT. Translated, it gives CASSSGQGADTQYF. The genes are TRBV27 and TRBJ2-3; TRBD1 agrees at 10 bases. The germline CDR1 and CDR2 sequences are MNHEY and SMNVEV (reference sequence). V lost 4 bases to trimming and J lost 4 bases; unmatched junction nucleotides: 2. The CDR3 sequence is 14 residues long.

The chain recombines TRBV7-9 with TRBJ2-5, with 9 bases that match TRBD1. From germline, CDR1 is SEHNR and CDR2 FQNEAQ (reference sequence). Germline trimming cut 3 bases from V and 3 bases from J; bases unmatched to any gene: 8. The CDR3 spans 16 residues. The CDR3 region has the DNA TGTGCCAGCAGCTTGCGGGGCGGGACAGGGAAAGAGACCCAGTACTTC. Protein product: CASSLRGGTGKETQYF.

V usage is TRBV6-5 and J usage is TRBJ1-1, with D possibly TRBD1 on 5 matching bases. The CDR3 spans 14 residues. Germline V gene lookup returns CDR1 MNHEY and CDR2 SVGAGI. Between the trimmed V and J ends, which lost 0 bases and 8 bases, there was a span of 13 bases. DNA of the CDR3: TGTGCCAGCAGTTACTCACCCCGGCACAGGGAAGCTTTCTTT. As protein: CASSYSPRHREAFF.